A selection of T cell receptor beta chains follows, all from one sample in a study of T cells in Graves' hyperthyroidism and ophthalmopathy. TCRdb analysed the multiplex PCR reads with MiXCR anew, one entry per CDR3 protein. This table has about 720,000 distinct CDR3 sequences, approximately 19% appearing once. Sequencing input: blood. These receptors all stem from a woman aged 50 to 65 with Graves' hyperthyroidism that later progressed to Graves' ophthalmopathy. Each CDR3 is given with its conserved first and last residue. D genes are given only for firm matches. Clone size is not always given. Where it is, it says once, few, many or a class for expanded clones.

V,D,J,size,DNA,CDR3
TRBV7-3,.,TRBJ2-1,.,TGTGCCAGCAGCCGTTCCGGCGGGAACAATGAGCAGTTCTTC,CASSRSGGNNEQFF
TRBV12-3/TRBV12-4,.,TRBJ1-5,.,TGTGCCAGCAGGTCGGGAGCCGAAAGCAATCAGCCCCAGCATTTT,CASRSGAESNQPQHF
TRBV6-1,.,TRBJ1-3,few,TGTGCCAGTTGGACCGTCTCTGGAAACACCATATATTTT,CASWTVSGNTIYF
TRBV30,.,TRBJ2-1,many,TGTGCCTGGAGTGTACTAACGGGGGGCCTCGGGGCTGAGCAGTTCTTC,CAWSVLTGGLGAEQFF
TRBV7-2,.,TRBJ2-1,.,TGTGCCAGCAGCTTAGCCAACAGAGACAATGAGCAGTTCTTC,CASSLANRDNEQFF
TRBV20-1,.,TRBJ2-1,.,TGCAGTGCTAGACAGGAGCTATACAATGAGCAGTTCTTC,CSARQELYNEQFF
TRBV27,.,TRBJ2-5,many,TGTGCCAGCACGCCCGCGAGACAGACCGGAGAGACCCAGTACTTC,CASTPARQTGETQYF
TRBV2,.,TRBJ2-6,many,TGTGCCAGCAGTGATGAATTATTAGACGTCGGGGCCAACGTCCTGACTTTC,CASSDELLDVGANVLTF
TRBV3-1,.,TRBJ2-1,many,TGTGCCAGCAGCCAAATACCCTACAATGAGCAGTTCTTC,CASSQIPYNEQFF
TRBV2,.,TRBJ2-1,many,TGTGCCAGCAGTGATCAACAGGTGTCAGACAATGAGCAGTTCTTC,CASSDQQVSDNEQFF
TRBV3-1,TRBD1,TRBJ1-1,many,TGTGCCAGCAGCCGCGAGGAAGACAGGGTTACTGAAGCTTTCTTT,CASSREEDRVTEAFF
TRBV9,TRBD2,TRBJ2-5,.,TGTGCCAGCAGCACTAGGACTAGCGGGACACAAGAGACCCAGTACTTC,CASSTRTSGTQETQYF
TRBV27,.,TRBJ1-2,many,TGTGCCAGCAGAGATGACAGCTACTATGGCTACACCTTC,CASRDDSYYGYTF
TRBV20-1,TRBD1,TRBJ1-1,.,TGCAGTGCCGGGACAGGCTCCGCCACTGAAGCTTTCTTT,CSAGTGSATEAFF
TRBV15,.,TRBJ2-2,.,TGTGCCACCAGCTGGACAGTGGGCCCGGGGGAGCTGTTTTTT,CATSWTVGPGELFF
TRBV20-1,.,TRBJ2-1,many,TGCAGTGCAAGGAGGGGCAGGTACAATGAGCAGTTCTTC,CSARRGRYNEQFF
TRBV19,.,TRBJ1-2,.,TGTGCCAGTAGCACCCCGAAGACAGGCCTTGGCTACACCTTC,CASSTPKTGLGYTF
TRBV5-5,.,TRBJ2-7,few,TGTGCCAGCAGCACCGGCCTAGCCTCCTACGAGCAGTACTTC,CASSTGLASYEQYF
TRBV3-1,.,TRBJ2-3,.,TGTGCCAGCAGCCAAGTGTTCGGGAAGCAAGATACGCAGTATTTT,CASSQVFGKQDTQYF
TRBV7-2,TRBD2,TRBJ2-5,.,TGTGCCAGCAGCACGACCGCGGGAGGGGCCCCTAAGACCCAGTACTTC,CASSTTAGGAPKTQYF
TRBV30,.,TRBJ2-1,.,TGTGCCTGGGCCCCAGGGACAAGGAATGTGAGGCAGTTCTTC,CAWAPGTRNVRQFF
TRBV19,.,TRBJ1-4,.,TGTGCCGGCCAGGGTAATGAAAAACTGTTTTTT,CAGQGNEKLFF
TRBV9,TRBD2,TRBJ2-5,once,TGTGCCAGCAGCGTACATTTCGGGAGGGGCCCCCAAGAGACCCAGTACTTC,CASSVHFGRGPQETQYF
TRBV14,.,TRBJ1-6,few,TGTGCCAGCAGCCATACGACGGGGGATAATTCACCCCTCCACTTT,CASSHTTGDNSPLHF
TRBV10-3,.,TRBJ2-7,.,TGTGCCATCAGCAAGGGCGGGACGGATTACGAGCAGTACTTC,CAISKGGTDYEQYF
TRBV6-1,TRBD1,TRBJ1-1,few,TGTGCCAGCAGGTGGGACAGGGCGGAGAACACTGAAGCTTTCTTT,CASRWDRAENTEAFF
TRBV9,.,TRBJ2-2,.,TGTGCCAGCAGCGTAGTCGGGGGCCCCACCGGGGAGCTGTTTTTT,CASSVVGGPTGELFF
TRBV12-3/TRBV12-4,.,TRBJ2-7,many,TGTGCCAGCACCCCAGTAGGGGTCTCCTCCGTGCAGTACTTC,CASTPVGVSSVQYF
TRBV5-1,.,TRBJ2-5,few,TGCGCCAGCAGCTTGGAAGGGCAGGCGGCGAGCGGGTCCCAGTACTTC,CASSLEGQAASGSQYF
TRBV2,TRBD1,TRBJ1-5,many,TGTGCCAGCAGTGAGGGGGACAGGGGCCCTTTGGAGCCCCAGCATTTT,CASSEGDRGPLEPQHF
TRBV20-1,.,TRBJ1-5,few,TGCAGTGCTTTCAGGGCCGGGGGCAATCAGCCCCAGCATTTT,CSAFRAGGNQPQHF
TRBV7-9,.,TRBJ1-5,many,TGTGCCAGCAGCAAAGGAGGGGGGGTGAACTTCGGTCAGCCCCAGCATTTT,CASSKGGGVNFGQPQHF
TRBV6-2/TRBV6-3,.,TRBJ2-3,.,TGTGCCAGCAGTGTTAGGGCAGGGATGGATACGCAGTATTTT,CASSVRAGMDTQYF
TRBV27,.,TRBJ2-5,many,TGTGCCAGCAGCTACGATTTCGGGGCAGGACGGTACTTC,CASSYDFGAGRYF
TRBV6-1,TRBD1,TRBJ1-1,.,TGTGCCAGCAGGTGGGCAACAGGGGATTCGGCTTCCTTT,CASRWATGDSASF
TRBV29-1,TRBD1,TRBJ2-2,few,TGCAGCGTTGAAGAATGGGACAGGGGAACCGGGGAGCTGTTTTTT,CSVEEWDRGTGELFF
TRBV4-1,TRBD1,TRBJ2-3,few,TGCGCCAGCAGCCAACTGGGACAGGGGACAGATACGCAGTATTTT,CASSQLGQGTDTQYF
TRBV7-2,TRBD2,TRBJ2-7,few,TGTGCCAGCAGCTTAGGTTTAGGCGGGGGCTACGAGCAGTACTTC,CASSLGLGGGYEQYF
TRBV7-2,.,TRBJ1-1,many,TGTGCCAGCAGCCTAGCCCGATCCGAAGCTTTCTTT,CASSLARSEAFF
TRBV20-1,.,TRBJ1-5,many,TGCAGTGCGGGGCGAGGCAGGGGAAGCAATCAGCCCCAGCATTTT,CSAGRGRGSNQPQHF
TRBV30,TRBD1,TRBJ1-2,.,TGTGCCTGGGCTGGGGACAGGCCGGAGGGGGGCTACACCTTC,CAWAGDRPEGGYTF
TRBV7-9,TRBD1,TRBJ1-4,.,TGTGCCAGCAGCTTAGCGCAGGGGGCTGCTAATGAAAAACTGTTTTTT,CASSLAQGAANEKLFF
TRBV19,.,TRBJ2-1,.,TGTGCCAGTAGTATAGTGGGCAGGGGGGGACACAATGAGCAGTTCTTC,CASSIVGRGGHNEQFF
TRBV7-9,.,TRBJ2-5,few,TGTGCCAGCAGCCCGGGGGAACTCTACCAAGAGACCCAGTACTTC,CASSPGELYQETQYF
TRBV30,.,TRBJ2-5,many,TGTGCCTGGAGTGTACGAAGGGGACAAGAGACCCAGTACTTC,CAWSVRRGQETQYF
TRBV29-1,.,TRBJ2-5,few,TGCAGCGGATCCGTTATTCAACGAGAGACCCAGTACTTC,CSGSVIQRETQYF
TRBV29-1,.,TRBJ1-2,.,TGCAGCGTTGGGGGAGAGGCCTATGGCTACACCTTC,CSVGGEAYGYTF
TRBV10-3,.,TRBJ1-3,few,TGTGCCATCAGTGAGGCAGGGGTTGGAAACACCATATATTTT,CAISEAGVGNTIYF
TRBV9,.,TRBJ2-5,.,TGTGCCAGCAGCGTAGGTGGACGGGGGCCTCAAGAGACCCAGTACTTC,CASSVGGRGPQETQYF
TRBV18,.,TRBJ1-4,many,TGTGCCAGCTCACCAAACAGGGATAATGAAAAACTGTTTTTT,CASSPNRDNEKLFF
TRBV19,.,TRBJ1-4,.,TGTGCCAGTAGTATAGATCCACCCCATCGTGCAACTAATGAAAAACTGTTTTTT,CASSIDPPHRATNEKLFF
TRBV4-2,TRBD2,TRBJ2-5,few,TGTGCCAGCAGCCAAATAAGCGGGGGGGCAGTGGAGACCCAGTACTTC,CASSQISGGAVETQYF
TRBV12-3/TRBV12-4,TRBD1,TRBJ1-4,many,TGTGCCAGCAGTTTCAGGGGGCAGGGGAATGAAAAACTGTTTTTT,CASSFRGQGNEKLFF
TRBV20-1,.,TRBJ2-2,many,TGCAGTGCTCGGAGGAACAGGAACACCGGGGAGCTGTTTTTT,CSARRNRNTGELFF
TRBV11-2,TRBD1,TRBJ1-5,many,TGTGCCAGCAGCTACACGGGACAGGGAAATCAGCCCCAGCATTTT,CASSYTGQGNQPQHF
TRBV2,.,TRBJ1-6,.,TGTGCCAGCACCCGGACGGTCTCACCCCTCCACTTT,CASTRTVSPLHF
TRBV18,TRBD1,TRBJ2-1,.,TGTGCCAGCTCATCACAGGGGACTGAGCAGTTCTTC,CASSSQGTEQFF
TRBV29-1,TRBD1,TRBJ2-3,.,TGCAGCGTCCACTCTCAGGGGGCCGGCACAGATACGCAGTATTTT,CSVHSQGAGTDTQYF